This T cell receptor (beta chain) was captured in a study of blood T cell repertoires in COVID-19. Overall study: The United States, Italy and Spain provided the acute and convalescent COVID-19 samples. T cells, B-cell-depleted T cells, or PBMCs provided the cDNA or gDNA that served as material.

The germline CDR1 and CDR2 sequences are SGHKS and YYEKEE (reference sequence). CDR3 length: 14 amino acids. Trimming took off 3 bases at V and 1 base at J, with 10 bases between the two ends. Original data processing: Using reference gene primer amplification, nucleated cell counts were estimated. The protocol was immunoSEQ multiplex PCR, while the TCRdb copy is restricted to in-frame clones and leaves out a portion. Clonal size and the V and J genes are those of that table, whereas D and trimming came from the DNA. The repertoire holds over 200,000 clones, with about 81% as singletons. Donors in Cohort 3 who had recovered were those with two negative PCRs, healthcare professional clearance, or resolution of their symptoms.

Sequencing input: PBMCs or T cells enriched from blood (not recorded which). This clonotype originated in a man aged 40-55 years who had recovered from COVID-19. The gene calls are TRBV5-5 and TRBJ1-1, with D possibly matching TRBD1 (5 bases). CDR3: CASSSGHANTEAFF. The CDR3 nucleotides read TGTGCCAGCAGCTCTGGACACGCGAACACTGAAGCTTTCTTT.